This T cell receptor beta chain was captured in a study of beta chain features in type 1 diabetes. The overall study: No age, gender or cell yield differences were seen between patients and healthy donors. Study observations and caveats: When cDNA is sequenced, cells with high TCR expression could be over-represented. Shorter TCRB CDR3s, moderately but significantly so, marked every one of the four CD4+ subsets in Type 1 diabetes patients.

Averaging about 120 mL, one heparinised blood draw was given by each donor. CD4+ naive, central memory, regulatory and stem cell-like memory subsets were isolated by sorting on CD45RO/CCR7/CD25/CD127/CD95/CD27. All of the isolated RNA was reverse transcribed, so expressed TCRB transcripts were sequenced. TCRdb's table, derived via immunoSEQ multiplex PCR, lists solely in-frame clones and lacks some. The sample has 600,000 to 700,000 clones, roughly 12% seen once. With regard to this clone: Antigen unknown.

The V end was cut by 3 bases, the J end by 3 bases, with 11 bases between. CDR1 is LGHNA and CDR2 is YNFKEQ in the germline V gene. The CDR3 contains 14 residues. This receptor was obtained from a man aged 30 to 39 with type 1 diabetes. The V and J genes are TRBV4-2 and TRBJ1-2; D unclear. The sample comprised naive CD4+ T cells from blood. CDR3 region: CASSHRTEYYGYTF. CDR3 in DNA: TGTGCCAGCAGCCACAGGACCGAATACTATGGCTACACCTTC.